This T cell receptor (beta chain) was captured by sequencing in a study of blood T cell repertoires in COVID-19. Turning to the study itself: The United States, Italy and Spain provided the acute and convalescent COVID-19 samples.

The assay was immunoSEQ multiplex PCR, and TCRdb's table has in-frame clones only and misses some. The sample records approximately 250,000 clones, around four fifths being singletons. CDR3 length: 16 amino acids. Germline V CDR1 and CDR2: SNHLY, FYNNEI. V gave up 8 bases and J gave up 5 bases, with 22 bases separating them. This chain uses TRBV2 with TRBJ2-4, with D perhaps matching TRBD2 (6 bases). The origin of this receptor is a man aged 60-69 years who had recovered from COVID-19. What was sequenced was peripheral blood. DNA for the CDR3: TGTGCCAGCGATGCCCCTGGGGGTAGCGGCGAAAACATTCAGTACTTC. It is translated as CASDAPGGSGENIQYF.